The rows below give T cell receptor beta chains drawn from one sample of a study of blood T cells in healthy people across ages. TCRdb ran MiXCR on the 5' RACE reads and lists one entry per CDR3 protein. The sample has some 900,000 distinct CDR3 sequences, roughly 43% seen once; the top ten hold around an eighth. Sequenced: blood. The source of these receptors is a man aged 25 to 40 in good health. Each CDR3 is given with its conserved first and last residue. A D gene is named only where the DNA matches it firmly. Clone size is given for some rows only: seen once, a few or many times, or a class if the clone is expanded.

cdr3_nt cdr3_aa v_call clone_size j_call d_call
TGTGCCACCAGTGACCTGGACAGGGGGAGAGAGACCCAGTACTTC CATSDLDRGRETQYF TRBV24-1 - TRBJ2-5 TRBD1
TGTGCCAGCAGCCGTCGTATGGGGACCCAGTACTTC CASSRRMGTQYF TRBV3-1 - TRBJ2-5 -
TGTGCCAGCAGCGTTGGAGGGGGGACAGTCTACGAGCAGTACTTC CASSVGGGTVYEQYF TRBV9 - TRBJ2-7 -
TGCGCCAGCAGCCCGTTCGGCAGACGAGGCTCTGGGGCCAACGTCCTGACTTTC CASSPFGRRGSGANVLTF TRBV4-1 few TRBJ2-6 -
TGTGCCAGCAGTATAGGAGAGACCCAGTACTTC CASSIGETQYF TRBV25-1 many TRBJ2-5 -
TGCGCCAGCAGCTTCGGGACAGGGCGCTATGGCTACACCTTC CASSFGTGRYGYTF TRBV5-1 few TRBJ1-2 TRBD1
TGTGCCAGCAGCTCAATAACGTCACTGGATTCCTACGAGCAGTACTTC CASSSITSLDSYEQYF TRBV7-2 - TRBJ2-7 -
TGCGCCAGCAGCATCGGATCGGGAGTTAGCAATCAGCCCCAGCATTTT CASSIGSGVSNQPQHF TRBV5-1 few TRBJ1-5 -
TGTGCCAGCAGTCCAGATAACACCGGGGAGCTGTTTTTT CASSPDNTGELFF TRBV12-3/TRBV12-4 - TRBJ2-2 -
TGTGCCAGCAGCAAAGGGGAATTGGATGAGCAGTTCTTC CASSKGELDEQFF TRBV6-4 - TRBJ2-1 -